Each of the 27 T cell receptor beta chains below was sequenced from the same sample in a study of OX40 agonist ivuxolimab in advanced cancers. Repertoires were generated with immunoSEQ multiplex PCR, while TCRdb's copy carries only in-frame clones and drops some. The sample holds about 100,000 clones, under 95% seen once. The specimen comprised CD4+ or CD8+ T cells sorted from blood, sampled in a trial of the OX40 agonist ivuxolimab. The receptors derive from an adult with an advanced solid tumor such as melanoma, head and neck, liver or kidney cancer.

The chain recombines TRBV7-2 with TRBJ2-3; TRBD2 aligns across 9 bases. Per the germline V gene, CDR1 is SGHTA and CDR2 is FQGNSA. The CDR3 length is 18 residues. V lost 1 base and J lost 4; bases outside the gene matches: 12. The CDR3 protein is CASSLVSRSGGSSDTQYF. The CDR3 DNA reads as TGTGCCAGCAGCTTAGTCTCTCGGAGCGGGGGGAGTTCAGATACGCAGTATTTT.

This chain joins TRBV9 and TRBJ2-2; 7 nucleotides agree with TRBD2. V lost 1 base, J lost 1 base, and 1 base stayed unmatched. Germline values: CDR1 SGDLS, CDR2 YYNGEE. This CDR3 comprises 15 residues. The CDR3 bases are TGTGCCAGCAGCGTATTAGCGGGGAACACCGGGGAGCTGTTTTTT. Translated: CASSVLAGNTGELFF.

The chain links TRBV4-2 to TRBJ2-4; D gene ambiguous. V was pared by 4 bases and J by 7 bases, with 14 bases between. CDR1 and CDR2 from the germline V gene are LGHNA and YNFKEQ. The CDR3 has 14 residues. The CDR3 coding sequence is TGTGCCAGCAGCCCCTCTCAGGTTTCCAACATTCAGTACTTC. It codes for CASSPSQVSNIQYF.

This clone was counted once. V usage is TRBV21-1 and J usage is TRBJ2-7; TRBD2, as called in the table, went unchecked against the DNA. TRBV21-1 is recorded as a pseudogene. This CDR3 spans 13 amino acids. CDR3 nucleotides: TGTGCCAGCAGCGGGAGGGAACCCTACGAGCAGTACTTC. This codes for CASSGREPYEQYF.

The chain employs TRBV6-5 and TRBJ2-2; 7 nucleotides line up with TRBD1. The germline V gene encodes CDR1 MNHEY and CDR2 SVGAGI. Trimming took 6 bases from V and 4 from J; bases not matched to a gene: 5. CDR3 length: 14 amino acids. CDR3 nucleotide sequence: TGTGCCAGCAGACCAGGGGGTAGCACCGGGGAGCTGTTTTTT. Protein: CASRPGGSTGELFF.

V gene TRBV9 combines with J gene TRBJ2-7; possibly TRBD1 for D (5 bases). Germline-derived CDR1 and CDR2 are SGDLS and YYNGEE. V gave up 0 bases and J gave up 3 bases, with 10 bases separating them. This CDR3 is built from 14 residues. CDR3 region: CASSVGDSRYEQYF. The CDR3, as DNA: TGTGCCAGCAGCGTAGGAGACAGCCGCTACGAGCAGTACTTC.

This rearrangement joins TRBV5-4 to TRBJ2-2, with a tentative D call TRBD1 (5 bases). The V and J ends lost 0 bases and 4 bases respectively, with 10 bases between them. The CDR3 loop spans 15 amino acids. Germline V gene data show CDR1 as SGHNT and CDR2 as YYREEE (reference sequence). CDR3 region: CASSLGRVSTGELFF. DNA for the CDR3: TGTGCCAGCAGCTTGGGCAGGGTGAGCACCGGGGAGCTGTTTTTT.

This chain links TRBV11-2 with TRBJ2-1, with D perhaps TRBD1 (6 bases). The CDR3 extends over 16 amino acids. Germline CDR1 SGHAT, CDR2 FQNNGV. V was clipped by 2 bases and J by 4 bases, with 15 bases between them. The CDR3 reads CASSLLGGSEYNEQFF. The CDR3 region has the DNA TGTGCCAGCAGCTTATTAGGGGGTAGCGAGTACAATGAGCAGTTCTTC.

The chain links TRBV6-1 to TRBJ2-5, with 12 positions matching TRBD2. Looked up from germline, CDR1 is MNHNS and CDR2 is SASEGT. V lost 10 bases and J lost 5; bases outside the gene matches: 8. CDR3 length: 14 residues. CDR3 sequence reads: CATLTSGSWETQYF. As DNA, the CDR3 is TGTGCCACGCTGACTAGCGGGAGCTGGGAGACCCAGTACTTC.

The rearrangement uses TRBV2 and TRBJ2-1, with D perhaps matching TRBD1 (6 bases). Trimming pared 4 bases from V and 3 bases from J, leaving 13 bases between. Germline lookup yields CDR1 SNHLY and CDR2 FYNNEI. The CDR3 covers 15 residues. The CDR3 loop is CASSGRGSGYNEQFF. CDR3 in DNA: TGTGCCAGCAGTGGAAGGGGGAGTGGCTACAATGAGCAGTTCTTC.

The genes are TRBV5-8 and TRBJ1-3; D unresolved. CDR1 SGHTS and CDR2 YDEGEE come from the germline V gene. The V end lost 6 bases, the J end lost 0 bases, and 13 bases lay between the germline ends. CDR3 length: 15 amino acids. The CDR3 loop reads CASTLSVSSGNTIYF. CDR3 DNA: TGTGCCAGCACCCTTTCCGTTAGCTCTGGAAACACCATATATTTT.

The chain recombines TRBV11-3 with TRBJ1-1, with a weak D call TRBD1 (5 bases). Trimming pared 1 base from V and 4 bases from J, leaving 19 bases between. This CDR3 has 17 amino acids. Germline CDR1 is SGHNT and CDR2 is YENEEA. The CDR3 protein is CASSLGMVGTGSTEAFF. The DNA of the CDR3 is TGTGCCAGCAGCTTAGGGATGGTTGGGACGGGAAGCACTGAAGCTTTCTTT.

The chain links TRBV9 to TRBJ2-3, with TRBD2 as a possible D gene (6 bases). CDR1 is SGDLS and CDR2 is YYNGEE in the germline V gene. The V and J ends lost 2 bases and 5 bases respectively, with 15 bases between them. There are 15 residues in the CDR3. CDR3 sequence: CASSVGGSGVDTQYF. The CDR3 DNA follows: TGTGCCAGCAGCGTGGGGGGATCTGGAGTAGATACGCAGTATTTT.

This clone was seen only once. The J gene is TRBJ2-1, the V gene TRBV6-6; perhaps TRBD2 as D (5 bases). Trimming removed 6 bases at V and 7 bases at J, with 10 bases between. Germline lookup yields CDR1 MNHNY and CDR2 SVGAGI (reference sequence). This CDR3 is built from 12 residues. The CDR3 DNA reads as TGTGCCAGCAGACCACTAGATAATGAGCAGTTCTTC. It yields the protein CASRPLDNEQFF.

The gene calls are TRBV10-1 and TRBJ2-4; no clear D gene. This CDR3 comprises 13 residues. Between the trimmed V and J ends, which lost 0 bases and 9 bases, there was a span of 9 bases. CDR1 is WNHNN, CDR2 SYGVQD, per germline (reference sequence). CDR3 sequence reads: CASSESRARIQYF. CDR3 sequence (DNA): TGCGCCAGCAGTGAGTCAAGGGCCCGCATTCAGTACTTC.

The chain carries TRBV6-6 and TRBJ1-6, with D perhaps TRBD1 (5 bases). In germline, CDR1 is MNHNY, CDR2 SVGAGI (reference sequence). V dropped 8 bases and J dropped 4 bases, with 9 bases sitting between them. The CDR3 length is 13 residues. CDR3 sequence (DNA): TGTGCCAGCCGAGGGGATTATAATTCACCCCTCCACTTT. It yields the protein CASRGDYNSPLHF.

J is TRBJ2-3 and V is TRBV2; 8 nucleotides agree with TRBD1. V was pared by 4 bases and J by 2 bases, with 5 bases of the junction left unmatched. The CDR3 is 15 amino acids. Per germline, CDR1 SNHLY and CDR2 FYNNEI. CDR3: CASSGDRTYTDTQYF. The CDR3 coding sequence is TGTGCCAGCAGTGGGGACAGGACATACACAGATACGCAGTATTTT.

This clone was observed a handful of times. This chain joins TRBV9 and TRBJ2-5; TRBD1 might be the D (5 bases). The CDR3 loop spans 13 amino acids. In germline, CDR1 is SGDLS, CDR2 YYNGEE. The V and J ends lost 6 bases and 5 bases respectively, with 14 bases between them. The CDR3 nucleotides read TGTGCCAGCAAACACAGGTCCGAGGAGACCCAGTACTTC. It yields the protein CASKHRSEETQYF.

This clone appeared a single time. The gene calls are TRBV21-1 and TRBJ1-3. TRBV21-1 is recorded as a pseudogene. CDR3 length: 18 amino acids. The DNA for the CDR3 is TGTGCCAGCAGCAAAGCGCTTTTGGAAAGGGATAAAGGAAACACCATATATTTT. Encoded protein: CASSKALLERDKGNTIYF.

The chain has TRBV6-1 and TRBJ2-2; the match to TRBD1 covers 9 bases. The V segment lost 4 bases and the J segment 6 bases; nucleotides outside the gene matches: 6. The CDR3 is 15 amino acids. The germline gives CDR1 MNHNS, CDR2 SASEGT. The CDR3 protein is CASSAGQGFAGELFF. The CDR3 bases are TGTGCCAGCAGTGCGGGACAGGGTTTCGCCGGGGAGCTGTTTTTT.

This rearrangement joins TRBV19 to TRBJ2-5; 7 bases line up with TRBD1. CDR3 length: 15 residues. V was clipped by 3 bases and J by 2 bases; unmatched bases: 6. The germline V gene encodes CDR1 LNHDA and CDR2 SQIVND (reference sequence). The CDR3 sequence: CASSIRQGDQETQYF. Here the CDR3 DNA reads TGTGCCAGTAGTATTAGACAGGGCGATCAAGAGACCCAGTACTTC.

The chain links TRBV12-5 to TRBJ2-7; D is undetermined. V lost 1 base to trimming and J lost 0 bases, with 1 base between them. Germline CDR1 reads LGHNT; CDR2 reads FRNRAP. This CDR3 has 12 amino acids. In nucleotides, the CDR3 is TGTGCTAGTGGTTTGGACTCCTACGAGCAGTACTTC. Amino acids: CASGLDSYEQYF. Full variable domain (remainder filled in from reference TRBV12-5 and TRBJ2-7): DARVTQTPRHKVTEMGQEVTMRCQPILGHNTVFWYRQTMMQGLELLAYFRNRAPLDDSGMPKDRFSAEMPDATLATLKIQPSEPRDSAVYFCASGLDSYEQYFGPGTRLTVT.

V usage is TRBV5-1 and J usage is TRBJ2-1; D unresolved. CDR1 is SGHRS and CDR2 is YFSETQ in the germline V gene. The V and J ends lost 0 bases and 5 bases respectively, with 9 bases between them. The CDR3 contains 14 residues. The CDR3 loop is CASSLVYHNNEQFF. The CDR3 DNA reads as TGCGCCAGCAGCTTGGTTTACCATAACAATGAGCAGTTCTTC.

This rearrangement joins TRBV4-1 to TRBJ2-1, with 10 bases fitting TRBD2. The CDR3 length is 17 residues. Germline V CDR1 and CDR2: MGHRA, YSYEKL. V gave up 0 bases and J gave up 5 bases; unmatched junction bases: 7. The CDR3 nucleotides read TGCGCCAGCAGCCAAGATCGGGCTCTAGCGGGAGACAATGAGCAGTTCTTC. It is translated as CASSQDRALAGDNEQFF.

This chain connects TRBV14 to TRBJ2-2; D tentatively reads TRBD1 or TRBD2 (5 bases each). V shed 4 bases and J shed 6 bases, with 9 bases lying between them. CDR3 length equals 13 residues. Germline assignment: CDR1 SGHDN and CDR2 FVKESK. The chain's CDR3 is CASSRDLAGELFF. CDR3 DNA sequence: TGTGCCAGCAGCCGGGACCTTGCCGGGGAGCTGTTTTTT.

This clone was observed a handful of times. The chain couples TRBV5-1 to TRBJ1-6, with D possibly matching TRBD1 (6 bases). The CDR3 runs 16 residues. V lost 4 bases and J 9 bases, leaving 20 bases between the germline ends. The germline CDR1 and CDR2 sequences are SGHRS and YFSETQ. The CDR3 DNA sequence: TGCGCCAGCAGCCCTTGGGACAAGGGAGTTGGTTCACCCCTCCACTTT. Its protein is CASSPWDKGVGSPLHF.

CDR3 in amino acids: CASKPYGVGTEAFF. The CDR3 DNA reads TGTGCCAGCAAACCGTATGGGGTTGGCACTGAAGCTTTCTTT. J is TRBJ1-1 and V is TRBV6-5, with D uncertain. Germline V CDR1 and CDR2: MNHEY, SVGAGI. V lost 7 bases and J 4 bases, leaving 16 bases between the germline ends. This CDR3 region has 14 residues.